Listed below are T cell receptor beta chains from one sample, sequenced in a study of CD8 T cells in ankylosing spondylitis. TCRdb reanalysed the 5' RACE reads using MiXCR and keeps one entry per CDR3 protein. The sample lists almost 250,000 distinct CDR3 sequences, roughly 32% occurring once. Sequenced: blood, either unsorted or a sorted T cell fraction (not recorded which). The receptors were sampled from a male donor with ankylosing spondylitis or in good health (not recorded which). Both conserved end residues are part of each CDR3. D genes are given only for firm matches. Clone sizes are given selectively: once, few, many, or a class where the clone is expanded.

NA,TRBD2,TRBJ2-7,TRBV4-1,CASSREAGEGYEQYF,TGCGCCAGCAGCCGAGAAGCCGGGGAGGGTTACGAGCAGTACTTC
few,TRBD1,TRBJ2-5,TRBV20-1,CSARRGQGEETQYF,TGCAGTGCTAGACGGGGACAGGGCGAAGAGACCCAGTACTTC
NA,NA,TRBJ2-3,TRBV4-2,CASSQDGSGPDTQYF,TGTGCCAGCAGCCAAGATGGTTCGGGCCCAGATACGCAGTATTTT
NA,NA,TRBJ1-1,TRBV29-1,CSVAQFNTEAFF,TGCAGCGTTGCCCAATTCAACACTGAAGCTTTCTTT
NA,NA,TRBJ2-5,TRBV20-1,CSARGIGHQETQYF,TGCAGTGCTAGAGGTATTGGACACCAAGAGACCCAGTACTTC
NA,TRBD1,TRBJ2-3,TRBV12-3/TRBV12-4,CASTDPAGTGTDTQYF,TGTGCCAGCACCGACCCAGCCGGGACAGGCACAGATACGCAGTATTTT
NA,NA,TRBJ2-7,TRBV12-3/TRBV12-4,CASSSTLGIYEQYF,TGTGCCAGCAGCTCTACCTTGGGCATCTACGAGCAGTACTTC
NA,TRBD2,TRBJ2-3,TRBV7-2,CASSLGYSGEDTQYF,TGTGCCAGCAGCTTAGGGTATAGCGGGGAAGATACGCAGTATTTT
NA,NA,TRBJ2-1,TRBV28,CASSVNEQFF,TGTGCCAGCAGTGTCAATGAGCAGTTCTTC
NA,NA,TRBJ2-7,TRBV21-1,CASSKRRQGPYEQYF,TGTGCCAGCAGCAAACGGCGACAGGGGCCCTACGAGCAGTACTTC
few,NA,TRBJ2-3,TRBV20-1,CSARYGSTDTQYF,TGCAGTGCTAGGTACGGAAGCACAGATACGCAGTATTTT
NA,NA,TRBJ1-2,TRBV20-1,CSASPDFYGYTF,TGCAGTGCTAGCCCCGATTTCTATGGCTACACCTTC
once,NA,TRBJ2-7,TRBV20-1,CSARDRKFSYEQYF,TGCAGTGCTAGAGATAGAAAATTCTCCTACGAGCAGTACTTC
NA,NA,TRBJ2-1,TRBV29-1,CSVVSPWAPHNEQFF,TGCAGCGTTGTAAGCCCCTGGGCCCCACACAATGAGCAGTTCTTC
NA,NA,TRBJ2-3,TRBV5-1,CASSSRGEDTQYF,TGCGCCAGCAGCTCCAGGGGGGAAGATACGCAGTATTTT
NA,NA,TRBJ2-7,TRBV10-3,CASREGQLLYEQYF,TGTGCCAGCCGGGAGGGACAGCTACTCTACGAGCAGTACTTC
NA,NA,TRBJ2-1,TRBV15,CATSRKSYNEQFF,TGTGCCACCAGCAGAAAGTCCTACAATGAGCAGTTCTTC
NA,TRBD1,TRBJ1-5,TRBV10-3,CAISEFGTGEQPQHF,TGTGCCATCAGTGAGTTCGGGACAGGGGAGCAGCCCCAGCATTTT
many,NA,TRBJ1-5,TRBV20-1,CSARRGGQPQHF,TGCAGTGCTAGAAGGGGTGGGCAGCCCCAGCATTTT
NA,NA,TRBJ2-1,TRBV5-5,CASSTPGDIYNEQFF,TGTGCCAGCAGCACGCCCGGTGACATTTACAATGAGCAGTTCTTC
NA,NA,TRBJ2-3,TRBV5-1,CASSLGRGDTDTQYF,TGCGCCAGCAGCTTGGGAAGGGGGGACACAGATACGCAGTATTTT
few,NA,TRBJ2-7,TRBV27,CASSRTEDRYEQYF,TGTGCCAGCTCCCGGACCGAGGACCGTTACGAGCAGTACTTC
NA,NA,TRBJ2-1,TRBV28,CASRRGEQFF,TGTGCCAGCAGGAGAGGTGAGCAGTTCTTC
NA,NA,TRBJ2-1,TRBV20-1,CSARAVGLGNEQFF,TGCAGTGCTAGAGCCGTTGGCCTTGGGAATGAGCAGTTCTTC
NA,NA,TRBJ2-7,TRBV5-6,CASSLERTRYEQYF,TGTGCCAGCAGCTTGGAACGGACCCGGTACGAGCAGTACTTC
once,NA,TRBJ2-1,TRBV12-3/TRBV12-4,CASSLGAPEQFF,TGTGCCAGCAGTTTAGGGGCGCCTGAGCAGTTCTTC
NA,NA,TRBJ2-3,TRBV3-1,CASSARPTDTQYF,TGTGCCAGCAGCGCCCGCCCCACAGATACGCAGTATTTT
NA,TRBD2,TRBJ2-7,TRBV11-2,CASTAGLAGGTYEQYF,TGTGCCAGCACCGCAGGACTAGCGGGGGGAACCTACGAGCAGTACTTC
NA,NA,TRBJ2-4,TRBV6-1,CASSLLQADKNIQYF,TGTGCCAGCAGCCTACTACAGGCGGACAAAAACATTCAGTACTTC
NA,TRBD1,TRBJ1-6,TRBV20-1,CSAGQGGSPLHF,TGCAGTGCGGGACAGGGCGGATCACCCCTCCACTTT
NA,NA,TRBJ2-5,TRBV7-9,CASKRAGSSGETQYF,TGTGCCAGCAAACGGGCAGGGTCATCCGGGGAGACCCAGTACTTC
few,TRBD2,TRBJ2-1,TRBV10-3,CAISGELADEQFF,TGTGCCATCAGTGGCGAACTAGCGGATGAGCAGTTCTTC
few,NA,TRBJ2-5,TRBV20-1,CSASPRSLWGRETQYF,TGCAGTGCTAGCCCCCGGAGTCTGTGGGGTCGGGAGACCCAGTACTTC
once,NA,TRBJ1-2,TRBV9,CASSRDLYNYGYTF,TGTGCCAGCAGCAGGGACTTATATAACTATGGCTACACCTTC
many,NA,TRBJ1-1,TRBV20-1,CSARDRRFNTEAFF,TGCAGTGCTAGGGACAGACGCTTTAACACTGAAGCTTTCTTT
few,TRBD2,TRBJ2-7,TRBV7-2,CASSFGIAGGNEQYF,TGTGCCAGCAGCTTCGGGATAGCGGGGGGGAACGAGCAGTACTTC
few,NA,TRBJ2-4,TRBV29-1,CSVTRREVKNIQYF,TGCAGCGTGACCAGGAGAGAAGTCAAAAACATTCAGTACTTC
NA,TRBD2,TRBJ2-5,TRBV12-5,CASGLFTSGAQETQYF,TGTGCTAGTGGTTTATTTACTAGCGGGGCCCAAGAGACCCAGTACTTC
few,NA,TRBJ2-5,TRBV12-3/TRBV12-4,CASRRVVGTQYF,TGTGCCAGCAGGCGGGTAGTAGGGACCCAGTACTTC
NA,TRBD2,TRBJ2-7,TRBV5-6,CASSLGLAGRQAEQYF,TGTGCCAGCAGCCTGGGACTAGCGGGGCGTCAGGCCGAGCAGTACTTC
NA,NA,TRBJ1-2,TRBV6-1,CASRGPRGYGYTF,TGTGCCAGCAGGGGTCCGCGGGGCTATGGCTACACCTTC
NA,TRBD1,TRBJ2-7,TRBV5-1,CASSLSTGAYEQYF,TGCGCCAGCAGCTTGTCGACAGGGGCCTACGAGCAGTACTTC
NA,NA,TRBJ2-3,TRBV20-1,CSARVWALARTDTQYF,TGCAGTGCTAGAGTCTGGGCTCTTGCCCGTACAGATACGCAGTATTTT
NA,TRBD2,TRBJ2-7,TRBV20-1,CSARDMRGGTYEQYF,TGCAGTGCTAGAGATATGCGGGGGGGGACCTACGAGCAGTACTTC
NA,NA,TRBJ2-3,TRBV11-2,CASSFELSGFTDTQYF,TGTGCCAGCAGCTTCGAACTTAGCGGATTCACAGATACGCAGTATTTT
NA,TRBD2,TRBJ2-1,TRBV5-5,CASSLVRGLAGTYNEQFF,TGTGCCAGCAGCTTGGTTAGGGGACTAGCGGGGACATACAATGAGCAGTTCTTC
NA,NA,TRBJ2-1,TRBV12-3/TRBV12-4,CASSSEGEIEQFF,TGTGCCAGCAGTTCGGAGGGGGAAATTGAGCAGTTCTTC
few,NA,TRBJ2-5,TRBV4-2,CASSQEGGQETQYF,TGTGCCAGCAGCCAAGAGGGCGGGCAAGAGACCCAGTACTTC
NA,TRBD2,TRBJ2-1,TRBV7-9,CASSPRRLAVDEQFF,TGTGCCAGCAGCCCCCGGAGACTAGCGGTGGATGAGCAGTTCTTC
NA,TRBD2,TRBJ2-1,TRBV5-5,CASSPLRGSSYNEQFF,TGTGCCAGCAGTCCTCTGCGGGGGAGCTCCTACAATGAGCAGTTCTTC
few,NA,TRBJ1-1,TRBV12-3/TRBV12-4,CASQRQVNTEAFF,TGTGCCAGCCAACGACAGGTGAACACTGAAGCTTTCTTT
NA,NA,TRBJ2-1,TRBV7-8,CASSLAVGGVTYNEQFF,TGTGCCAGCAGCCTAGCCGTTGGCGGTGTAACCTACAATGAGCAGTTCTTC
NA,NA,TRBJ2-5,TRBV3-1,CASSQDNQETQYF,TGTGCCAGCAGCCAAGATAACCAAGAGACCCAGTACTTC
NA,TRBD1,TRBJ2-3,TRBV5-6,CASSSRGISTDTQYF,TGTGCCAGCAGCTCCAGGGGGATAAGCACAGATACGCAGTATTTT
once,TRBD2,TRBJ2-3,TRBV7-9,CASSLISGGLRDTQYF,TGTGCCAGCAGCTTAATTAGCGGGGGCCTGCGAGATACGCAGTATTTT
few,NA,TRBJ1-5,TRBV29-1,CSVVPGANQPQHF,TGCAGCGTTGTCCCAGGGGCCAATCAGCCCCAGCATTTT